This T cell receptor (beta chain) emerged from a study of graft-versus-host responses after intestinal transplantation. Study details: Induction with anti-thymocyte globulin, then tacrolimus and steroids for around three years, was given to all recipients. Study results and caveats: There were GvH clones found in recipient marrow, and some of them appeared first in ileum or blood. Some patients had graft-donor T cell macrochimerism, and their allografts showed high graft-versus-host to host-versus-graft clonal ratios.

The protocol was immunoSEQ multiplex PCR, while the TCRdb copy is restricted to in-frame clones and leaves out a portion. The sample lists roughly 99,000 clones, roughly 82% occurring once. Germline CDR1 and CDR2: SGHRS and YFSETQ. The CDR3 contains 14 residues. After removal of 6 bases from V and 1 base from J, the junction contained 5 bases not matched to a gene. Of note for this clone: The antigen remains undetermined.

Source: PBMCs, taken 255 days after intestinal transplant. The TCR originated in a human patient who received an intestinal transplant, so some T cells may come from the graft donor. The V and J genes are TRBV5-1 and TRBJ2-3; 7 bases fit TRBD2. The CDR3 coding sequence is TGCGCCAGCATCGCGGGGGAGGGCACAGATACGCAGTATTTT. It encodes CASIAGEGTDTQYF.